These T cell receptor beta chains were read from a single sample in a study of blood T cells in healthy people across ages. A single record per CDR3 protein comes from TCRdb applying MiXCR to the 5' RACE reads. This sample has roughly 800,000 distinct CDR3 sequences, with 25% found just once. This sample also belongs to another study, concerning T cells of mothers and their children.

What was sequenced was blood. The origin of the receptors is a boy aged 5 to 17 in good health. Both conserved end residues are trimmed from each CDR3. The order of the fields is D gene, CDR3 length, V gene, CDR3 protein. A D gene is named only where the DNA matches it firmly.

d_gene: -; len: 12; v_gene: TRBV28; CDR3aa: ASSFLQGYQPQH
d_gene: TRBD2; len: 16; v_gene: TRBV10-3; CDR3aa: AISTPGLALLSTDTQY
d_gene: TRBD1; len: 12; v_gene: TRBV29-1; CDR3aa: SVNPTGGTDTQY
d_gene: TRBD1; len: 13; v_gene: TRBV6-2/TRBV6-3; CDR3aa: ASSAGTDYQGIQY
d_gene: TRBD2; len: 17; v_gene: TRBV14; CDR3aa: ASSQDLLAGGPVGNEQF
d_gene: -; len: 10; v_gene: TRBV27; CDR3aa: ASLSTNWQAF
d_gene: TRBD1; len: 13; v_gene: TRBV6-6; CDR3aa: ASSPDRGYFHEQY
d_gene: TRBD2; len: 13; v_gene: TRBV20-1; CDR3aa: STGTSGRKGDEQY
d_gene: -; len: 13; v_gene: TRBV12-3/TRBV12-4; CDR3aa: ASSWGPGSGETQY
d_gene: -; len: 12; v_gene: TRBV7-9; CDR3aa: ASSWGQDYNEQF
d_gene: -; len: 14; v_gene: TRBV5-1; CDR3aa: ASSSLSGSRRERLF
d_gene: -; len: 14; v_gene: TRBV7-8; CDR3aa: ASSLVILADQETQY
d_gene: TRBD1; len: 13; v_gene: TRBV29-1; CDR3aa: SVGGQGLAKNIQY
d_gene: TRBD2; len: 16; v_gene: TRBV18; CDR3aa: ASSSAGLAGVRQETQY
d_gene: -; len: 16; v_gene: TRBV11-2; CDR3aa: ASSPTGPRGSYNSPLH
d_gene: -; len: 12; v_gene: TRBV7-3; CDR3aa: ASSPSGGVHEQY
d_gene: -; len: 10; v_gene: TRBV29-1; CDR3aa: SVVANTGELF
d_gene: TRBD2; len: 13; v_gene: TRBV5-1; CDR3aa: AGSVSGYGTDTQY
d_gene: -; len: 14; v_gene: TRBV4-3; CDR3aa: ASSQDRAGGSYGQY
d_gene: TRBD1; len: 11; v_gene: TRBV6-2/TRBV6-3; CDR3aa: ASSYTTGISTF
d_gene: -; len: 12; v_gene: TRBV6-2/TRBV6-3; CDR3aa: ASGLRGSTDTQY
d_gene: -; len: 13; v_gene: TRBV6-1; CDR3aa: ASSEVVDVAYEQY
d_gene: -; len: 13; v_gene: TRBV10-3; CDR3aa: AISEIPQGNTEAF
d_gene: -; len: 16; v_gene: TRBV4-3; CDR3aa: ASSQDLISELDSYEQY
d_gene: TRBD1; len: 12; v_gene: TRBV7-8; CDR3aa: ASSPQGGNYGYT
d_gene: -; len: 13; v_gene: TRBV5-5; CDR3aa: ASSLTGRSNQPQH
d_gene: -; len: 11; v_gene: TRBV4-3; CDR3aa: ASSQDAGTEAF
d_gene: TRBD1; len: 13; v_gene: TRBV20-1; CDR3aa: SADSGTGMSQPQH
d_gene: -; len: 9; v_gene: TRBV29-1; CDR3aa: SVRGSYEQY
d_gene: -; len: 12; v_gene: TRBV12-3/TRBV12-4; CDR3aa: ASSLAHRGTEAF
d_gene: -; len: 10; v_gene: TRBV3-1; CDR3aa: ASSQWTYEQY
d_gene: -; len: 12; v_gene: TRBV11-2; CDR3aa: ASSLSRPNTEAF
d_gene: TRBD1; len: 14; v_gene: TRBV4-2; CDR3aa: ASRHEQGASSETQY
d_gene: -; len: 15; v_gene: TRBV7-9; CDR3aa: ASSSPDPQKHEITQY
d_gene: -; len: 14; v_gene: TRBV12-3/TRBV12-4; CDR3aa: ASTLSGGHSTDTQY
d_gene: -; len: 13; v_gene: TRBV5-1; CDR3aa: ASSLPDSGANVLT
d_gene: -; len: 13; v_gene: TRBV5-1; CDR3aa: ASSLVQGYQETQY
d_gene: TRBD1; len: 12; v_gene: TRBV20-1; CDR3aa: SAGLGQGLDIQY
d_gene: -; len: 12; v_gene: TRBV2; CDR3aa: ASSDKTRSGEQY
d_gene: TRBD2; len: 13; v_gene: TRBV7-2; CDR3aa: ASSLASGNTGELF
d_gene: -; len: 15; v_gene: TRBV5-6; CDR3aa: ASSLWLREGRYNEQF
d_gene: TRBD1; len: 12; v_gene: TRBV12-3/TRBV12-4; CDR3aa: ASRDRGAGNTIY
d_gene: -; len: 10; v_gene: TRBV29-1; CDR3aa: SVDHWGDGYT
d_gene: TRBD1; len: 9; v_gene: TRBV29-1; CDR3aa: SVVQGPEQF
d_gene: TRBD2; len: 14; v_gene: TRBV9; CDR3aa: ASSVASGRMVNEQY
d_gene: TRBD1; len: 15; v_gene: TRBV7-2; CDR3aa: ASSLVGTGAAKNIQY
d_gene: -; len: 13; v_gene: TRBV20-1; CDR3aa: SAEGGWGSFYEQY
d_gene: TRBD2; len: 14; v_gene: TRBV6-1; CDR3aa: ASSERRTSGGDTQY
d_gene: -; len: 12; v_gene: TRBV5-6; CDR3aa: ASRVRGGTDTQY
d_gene: TRBD2; len: 14; v_gene: TRBV7-9; CDR3aa: ANSRILAGDTDTQY
d_gene: -; len: 8; v_gene: TRBV29-1; CDR3aa: SVVEVGAF
d_gene: -; len: 12; v_gene: TRBV7-2; CDR3aa: ASSLLSGAYEQY
d_gene: TRBD2; len: 12; v_gene: TRBV28; CDR3aa: ASRPGLVYNEQF
d_gene: TRBD2; len: 12; v_gene: TRBV20-1; CDR3aa: SATSTSGPETQY
d_gene: TRBD1; len: 14; v_gene: TRBV5-6; CDR3aa: ASSFGTGPPNSPLH
d_gene: -; len: 11; v_gene: TRBV20-1; CDR3aa: SARYRSHYEQY
d_gene: -; len: 11; v_gene: TRBV18; CDR3aa: ASSPAVREKLF